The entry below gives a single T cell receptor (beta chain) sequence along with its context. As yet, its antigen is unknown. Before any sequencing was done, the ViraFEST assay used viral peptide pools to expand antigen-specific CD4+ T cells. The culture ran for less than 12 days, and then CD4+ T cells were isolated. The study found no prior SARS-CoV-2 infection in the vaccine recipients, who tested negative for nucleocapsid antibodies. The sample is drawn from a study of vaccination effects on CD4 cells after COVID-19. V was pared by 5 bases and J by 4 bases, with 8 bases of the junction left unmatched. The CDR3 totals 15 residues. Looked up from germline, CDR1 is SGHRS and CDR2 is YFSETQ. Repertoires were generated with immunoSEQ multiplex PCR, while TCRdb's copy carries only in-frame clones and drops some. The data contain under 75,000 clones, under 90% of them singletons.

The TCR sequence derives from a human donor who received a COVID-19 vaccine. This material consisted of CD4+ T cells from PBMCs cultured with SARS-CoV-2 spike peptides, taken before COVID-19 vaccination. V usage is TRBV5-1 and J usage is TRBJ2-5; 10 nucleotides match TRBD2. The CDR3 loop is CASSPQPSGGETQYF. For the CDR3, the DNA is TGCGCCAGCAGTCCTCAACCTAGCGGGGGAGAGACCCAGTACTTC.